Listed below are T cell receptor beta chains from one sample, sequenced in a study of T cell changes during pregnancy in multiple sclerosis. Sequencing was performed with immunoSEQ multiplex PCR; in TCRdb, only in-frame clones are kept and a portion is missing. The sample carries under 80,000 clones, around nine tenths recorded once. Specimen: CD4+ T cells from peripheral blood mononuclear cells, collected in the second trimester of pregnancy. These receptor sequences come from a female donor with multiple sclerosis, enrolled in a pregnancy study. The CDR3 runs from the conserved cysteine through the conserved F or W. Fields, in order: J gene, D gene, V gene, clone size, CDR3 DNA, CDR3 protein. The D gene is left open where the match is weak. Where a row states a size, it is once, few, many or the class of an expanded clone; other rows omit it.

J gene: TRBJ1-2; D gene: -; V gene: TRBV18; clone size: -; CDR3 DNA: TGTGCCAGCTCACCACCGGGCCCGAATTTGGGCTATGGCTACACCTTC; CDR3 protein: CASSPPGPNLGYGYTF
J gene: TRBJ2-1; D gene: -; V gene: TRBV19; clone size: -; CDR3 DNA: TGTGCCAGTAGTATAGTCCAAGGTTTTCAGGGCAGAGAGCAGTTCTTC; CDR3 protein: CASSIVQGFQGREQFF
J gene: TRBJ1-1; D gene: -; V gene: TRBV7-3; clone size: -; CDR3 DNA: TGTGCCAGCAGCTCCGTTCCCAGATCACTAGGCGCTGAAGCTTTCTTT; CDR3 protein: CASSSVPRSLGAEAFF
J gene: TRBJ1-2; D gene: -; V gene: TRBV5-1; clone size: -; CDR3 DNA: TGCGCCAGCAGCTTGGGTGTTCCGGGCTCGGGACAAGACGGGGGCTACACCTTC; CDR3 protein: CASSLGVPGSGQDGGYTF
J gene: TRBJ1-1; D gene: -; V gene: TRBV11-3; clone size: -; CDR3 DNA: TGTGCCAGCAGCCCGAACCCAACAGATGAAGCTTTCTTT; CDR3 protein: CASSPNPTDEAFF
J gene: TRBJ1-1; D gene: -; V gene: TRBV6-5; clone size: -; CDR3 DNA: TGTGCCAGCAGTCACCGGGACACTGAAGCTTTCTTT; CDR3 protein: CASSHRDTEAFF
J gene: TRBJ2-6; D gene: -; V gene: TRBV28; clone size: -; CDR3 DNA: TGTGCCAGCGGAGGGTTGGGAATGGGCTCTGGGGCCAACGTCCTGACTTTC; CDR3 protein: CASGGLGMGSGANVLTF
J gene: TRBJ2-1; D gene: TRBD2; V gene: TRBV7-8; clone size: -; CDR3 DNA: TGTGCCAGCAGCTTCGGAAGGGGACCGGGACTAGCGGAAAAACTTACCTACAATGAGCAGTTCTTC; CDR3 protein: CASSFGRGPGLAEKLTYNEQFF
J gene: TRBJ2-6; D gene: -; V gene: TRBV7-9; clone size: -; CDR3 DNA: TGTGCCAGCAGCCTAAAAACAGGGCTGTGGGCTGGGGCCAACGTCCTGACTTTC; CDR3 protein: CASSLKTGLWAGANVLTF
J gene: TRBJ2-2; D gene: -; V gene: TRBV5-1; clone size: -; CDR3 DNA: TGCGCCAGCAGCCGTGACACCGGGGAGCTGTTTTTT; CDR3 protein: CASSRDTGELFF
J gene: TRBJ1-1; D gene: -; V gene: TRBV5-1; clone size: -; CDR3 DNA: TGCGCCAGCAGCTTGGTTGGAGCGGACACTGAAGCTTTCTTT; CDR3 protein: CASSLVGADTEAFF
J gene: TRBJ1-5; D gene: -; V gene: TRBV21-1; clone size: few; CDR3 DNA: TGTGCCAGCGGACCGGGACAGGGGGCGAATGGGAGCAATCAGCCCCAGCATTTT; CDR3 protein: CASGPGQGANGSNQPQHF
J gene: TRBJ2-5; D gene: TRBD1; V gene: TRBV5-1; clone size: -; CDR3 DNA: TGCGCCAGCACGCCAACAGGGGGCGGTCAAGAGACCCAGTACTTC; CDR3 protein: CASTPTGGGQETQYF
J gene: TRBJ2-1; D gene: -; V gene: TRBV5-1; clone size: -; CDR3 DNA: TGCGCCAGCAGCAGCGGACCTTACAATGAGCAGTTCTTC; CDR3 protein: CASSSGPYNEQFF
J gene: TRBJ2-1; D gene: TRBD2; V gene: TRBV5-1; clone size: -; CDR3 DNA: TGCGCCAGCAGCTTGGCGAAGGGGGGACTAGCGGGACTCTACAATGAGCAGTTCTTC; CDR3 protein: CASSLAKGGLAGLYNEQFF
J gene: TRBJ2-7; D gene: -; V gene: TRBV29-1; clone size: -; CDR3 DNA: TGCAGCGTTGAAGTAAACAGGCGTCCCTACGAGCAGTACTTC; CDR3 protein: CSVEVNRRPYEQYF
J gene: TRBJ1-3; D gene: -; V gene: TRBV4-3; clone size: -; CDR3 DNA: TGCGCCAGCAGCCAAGGGGAGACTGGAAACACCATATATTTT; CDR3 protein: CASSQGETGNTIYF
J gene: TRBJ2-7; D gene: -; V gene: TRBV27; clone size: -; CDR3 DNA: TGTGCCAGCAGTTTTAGGGGGGGAAGCGAGCAGTACTTC; CDR3 protein: CASSFRGGSEQYF
J gene: TRBJ2-7; D gene: TRBD1; V gene: TRBV7-9; clone size: once; CDR3 DNA: TGTGCCAGCAGCCAGGGGACAGCACAACTCTACGAGCAGTACTTC; CDR3 protein: CASSQGTAQLYEQYF
J gene: TRBJ2-7; D gene: -; V gene: TRBV29-1; clone size: -; CDR3 DNA: TGCAGCGTTGGGCAGGGATCCTACGAGCAGTACTTC; CDR3 protein: CSVGQGSYEQYF
J gene: TRBJ1-1; D gene: TRBD1; V gene: TRBV2; clone size: -; CDR3 DNA: TGTGCCAGCAGTAATGGGGGGGACAGGCCTGTCCCTGAAGCTTTCTTT; CDR3 protein: CASSNGGDRPVPEAFF
J gene: TRBJ2-2; D gene: -; V gene: TRBV7-3; clone size: -; CDR3 DNA: TGTGCCAGCAGCTTAGAGGGTATCACCGGGGAGCTGTTTTTT; CDR3 protein: CASSLEGITGELFF
J gene: TRBJ2-5; D gene: -; V gene: TRBV28; clone size: -; CDR3 DNA: TGTGCCAGCAGTTTAACAAGTGGAGAGACCCAGTACTTC; CDR3 protein: CASSLTSGETQYF
J gene: TRBJ1-1; D gene: -; V gene: TRBV5-4; clone size: -; CDR3 DNA: TGTGCCAGCAGCTTGGGACAGGACACTGAAGCTTTCTTT; CDR3 protein: CASSLGQDTEAFF
J gene: TRBJ1-3; D gene: TRBD1; V gene: TRBV27; clone size: -; CDR3 DNA: TGTGCCAGCAGTCCTCAGGGGGCCAGAAACACCATATATTTT; CDR3 protein: CASSPQGARNTIYF
J gene: TRBJ2-3; D gene: -; V gene: TRBV9; clone size: -; CDR3 DNA: TGTGCCAGCAGCGTAGCAGGGACTTTGTTGAGGACAGATACGCAGTATTTT; CDR3 protein: CASSVAGTLLRTDTQYF
J gene: TRBJ1-1; D gene: TRBD1; V gene: TRBV27; clone size: -; CDR3 DNA: TGTGCCAGCAGTTTAAGGGGACAGGGGAACACTGAAGCTTTCTTT; CDR3 protein: CASSLRGQGNTEAFF
J gene: TRBJ2-7; D gene: -; V gene: TRBV4-3; clone size: -; CDR3 DNA: TGCGCCAGCAGCCAAGACGAAAGGGGTGGCGAGCAGTACTTC; CDR3 protein: CASSQDERGGEQYF
J gene: TRBJ2-5; D gene: -; V gene: TRBV6-1; clone size: -; CDR3 DNA: TGTGCCAGCATAGCGGACCGCGTTCAGTACTTC; CDR3 protein: CASIADRVQYF
J gene: TRBJ1-1; D gene: -; V gene: TRBV29-1; clone size: -; CDR3 DNA: TGCAGCGTTGTGGTAGGGGGCACTGAAGCTTTCTTT; CDR3 protein: CSVVVGGTEAFF
J gene: TRBJ2-3; D gene: TRBD2; V gene: TRBV7-8; clone size: -; CDR3 DNA: TGTGCCAGCAGCTTAATCGGGGGGGGTAGAGATACGCAGTATTTT; CDR3 protein: CASSLIGGGRDTQYF
J gene: TRBJ1-5; D gene: -; V gene: TRBV5-1; clone size: -; CDR3 DNA: TGCGCCAGCAGCTTGGGGCAGGGCAGTCAGCCCCAGCATTTT; CDR3 protein: CASSLGQGSQPQHF
J gene: TRBJ1-2; D gene: TRBD1; V gene: TRBV7-6; clone size: -; CDR3 DNA: TGTGCCAGCAGCCCTACGGACAGGAGTTGGACTGGCTACACCTTC; CDR3 protein: CASSPTDRSWTGYTF
J gene: TRBJ2-3; D gene: -; V gene: TRBV6-1; clone size: -; CDR3 DNA: TGTGCCAGCAATCCGAGGAGCACAGATACGCAGTATTTT; CDR3 protein: CASNPRSTDTQYF
J gene: TRBJ2-7; D gene: -; V gene: TRBV7-8; clone size: few; CDR3 DNA: TGTGCCAGCAGCTTAGGGCAGAACTACGAGCAGTACTTC; CDR3 protein: CASSLGQNYEQYF
J gene: TRBJ2-1; D gene: TRBD2; V gene: TRBV4-1; clone size: -; CDR3 DNA: TGCGCCAGCAGCCAAGATGTACAGCGGGATTACAATGAGCAGTTCTTC; CDR3 protein: CASSQDVQRDYNEQFF
J gene: TRBJ2-2; D gene: -; V gene: TRBV7-6; clone size: -; CDR3 DNA: TGTGCCAGCAGCCATCCCGCCTCTCCCAGCGGATACACCGGGGAGCTGTTTTTT; CDR3 protein: CASSHPASPSGYTGELFF
J gene: TRBJ2-4; D gene: -; V gene: TRBV19; clone size: -; CDR3 DNA: TGTGCCAGTAGTTCTGCGGGGCCCTACAAAAACATTCAGTACTTC; CDR3 protein: CASSSAGPYKNIQYF
J gene: TRBJ1-2; D gene: -; V gene: TRBV6-1; clone size: -; CDR3 DNA: TGTGCCAGCAGTGAGGGAGGGTTTGGCTACACCTTC; CDR3 protein: CASSEGGFGYTF
J gene: TRBJ2-2; D gene: TRBD2; V gene: TRBV5-5; clone size: -; CDR3 DNA: TGTGCCAGCAGCCTAGCGGGTGGTGCCGGGGAGCTGTTTTTT; CDR3 protein: CASSLAGGAGELFF
J gene: TRBJ2-3; D gene: TRBD1; V gene: TRBV28; clone size: -; CDR3 DNA: TGTGCCAGCAGTGAGTTGGGGACAGCGGATACGCAGTATTTT; CDR3 protein: CASSELGTADTQYF
J gene: TRBJ2-1; D gene: TRBD1; V gene: TRBV7-3; clone size: -; CDR3 DNA: TGTGCCAGCAGCCGGAGGACAGGGGGCGATGAGCAGTTCTTC; CDR3 protein: CASSRRTGGDEQFF
J gene: TRBJ1-2; D gene: TRBD1; V gene: TRBV4-2; clone size: few; CDR3 DNA: TGTGCCAGCAGCCAGACAGGGGGCATAGGCGGCTACACCTTC; CDR3 protein: CASSQTGGIGGYTF
J gene: TRBJ2-5; D gene: -; V gene: TRBV5-1; clone size: -; CDR3 DNA: TGCGCCAGCAGCCAGATAAAAGAGATGGGCGGGAAGCACCAAGAGACCCAGTACTTC; CDR3 protein: CASSQIKEMGGKHQETQYF
J gene: TRBJ1-6; D gene: -; V gene: TRBV28; clone size: -; CDR3 DNA: TGTGCCAGCAGTCCCCCCCCGGGGGGGAATAATTCACCCCTCCACTTT; CDR3 protein: CASSPPPGGNNSPLHF
J gene: TRBJ1-1; D gene: -; V gene: TRBV20-1; clone size: -; CDR3 DNA: TGCAGTGCTGAGACAAACACTGAAGCTTTCTTT; CDR3 protein: CSAETNTEAFF
J gene: TRBJ2-5; D gene: -; V gene: TRBV6-5; clone size: -; CDR3 DNA: TGTGCCAGCAGTTACTCGATCGGCCTAGTCAAGACCCAGTACTTC; CDR3 protein: CASSYSIGLVKTQYF
J gene: TRBJ2-7; D gene: TRBD1; V gene: TRBV7-9; clone size: -; CDR3 DNA: TGTGCCAGCAGCTCGGGGACAGGAGAGTTTTCCGACGAGCAGTACTTC; CDR3 protein: CASSSGTGEFSDEQYF
J gene: TRBJ2-5; D gene: -; V gene: TRBV18; clone size: -; CDR3 DNA: TGTGCCAGCTCAGGCCAGGGTTGGGAGACCCAGTACTTC; CDR3 protein: CASSGQGWETQYF
J gene: TRBJ1-2; D gene: -; V gene: TRBV18; clone size: -; CDR3 DNA: TGTGCCAGCTCACCACAACCAGGGCAGGGCTACACCTTC; CDR3 protein: CASSPQPGQGYTF
J gene: TRBJ2-5; D gene: TRBD1; V gene: TRBV18; clone size: -; CDR3 DNA: TGTGCCAGCTTAACGGACAGGGCAGAGACCCAGTACTTC; CDR3 protein: CASLTDRAETQYF
J gene: TRBJ1-1; D gene: -; V gene: TRBV7-9; clone size: -; CDR3 DNA: TGTGCCAGCAGCTTAGCGGGGAAGGGAGGTGAAGCTTTCTTT; CDR3 protein: CASSLAGKGGEAFF
J gene: TRBJ2-4; D gene: TRBD2; V gene: TRBV5-1; clone size: -; CDR3 DNA: TGCGCCAGCAGCTTAGGACTAGCGGGAGGGAACATTCAGTACTTC; CDR3 protein: CASSLGLAGGNIQYF